This T cell receptor (beta chain) stems from a study of blood T cell repertoires in COVID-19. Using immunoSEQ multiplex PCR, the repertoire was profiled, and TCRdb retains in-frame clones only, with some absent. The sample holds around 220,000 clones, approximately 86% seen once. The receptor was derived from a woman in her fifties or sixties with COVID-19, enrolled during active disease. Material: peripheral blood.

DNA of the CDR3: TGTGCCAGCAGCTCATACAATGAGCAGTTCTTC. Its protein product is CASSSYNEQFF. The chain carries TRBV5-6 and TRBJ2-1, with D uncertain. There are 11 residues in the CDR3. V was pared by 3 bases and J by 4 bases, with 2 bases between. Germline loops: CDR1 SGHDT, CDR2 YYEEEE.